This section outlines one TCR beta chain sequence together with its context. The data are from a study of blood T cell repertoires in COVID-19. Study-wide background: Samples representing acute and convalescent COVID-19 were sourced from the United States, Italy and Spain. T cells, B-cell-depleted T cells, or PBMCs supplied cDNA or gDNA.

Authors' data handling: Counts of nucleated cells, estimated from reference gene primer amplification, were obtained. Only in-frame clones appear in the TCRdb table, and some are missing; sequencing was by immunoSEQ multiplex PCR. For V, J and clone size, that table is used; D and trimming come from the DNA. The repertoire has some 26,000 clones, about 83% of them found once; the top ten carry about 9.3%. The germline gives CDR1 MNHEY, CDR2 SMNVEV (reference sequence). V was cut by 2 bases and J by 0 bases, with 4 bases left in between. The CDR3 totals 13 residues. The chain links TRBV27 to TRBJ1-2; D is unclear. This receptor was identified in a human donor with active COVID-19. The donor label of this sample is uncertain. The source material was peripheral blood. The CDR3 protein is CASSLGPNYGYTF. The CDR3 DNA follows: TGTGCCAGCAGTTTAGGGCCTAACTATGGCTACACCTTC.